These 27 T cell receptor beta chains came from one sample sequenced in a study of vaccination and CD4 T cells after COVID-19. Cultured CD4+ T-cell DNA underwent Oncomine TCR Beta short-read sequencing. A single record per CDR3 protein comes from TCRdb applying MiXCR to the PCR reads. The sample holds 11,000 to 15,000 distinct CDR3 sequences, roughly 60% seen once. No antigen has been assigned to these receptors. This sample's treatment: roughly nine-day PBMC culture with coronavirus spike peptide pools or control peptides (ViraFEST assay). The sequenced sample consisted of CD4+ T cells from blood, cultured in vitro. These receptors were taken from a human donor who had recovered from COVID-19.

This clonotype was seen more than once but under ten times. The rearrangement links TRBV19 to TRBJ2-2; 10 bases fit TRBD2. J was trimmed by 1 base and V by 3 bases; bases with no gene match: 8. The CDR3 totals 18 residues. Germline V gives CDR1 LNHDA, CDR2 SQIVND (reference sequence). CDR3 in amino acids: CASSIRGWTSGNTGELFF. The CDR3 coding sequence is TGTGCCAGTAGTATTCGGGGATGGACTAGCGGGAACACCGGGGAGCTGTTTTTT.

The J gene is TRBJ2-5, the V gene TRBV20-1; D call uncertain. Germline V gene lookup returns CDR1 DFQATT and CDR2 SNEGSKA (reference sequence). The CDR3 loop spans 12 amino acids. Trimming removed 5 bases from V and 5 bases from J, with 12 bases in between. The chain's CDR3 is CSAPSYSETQYF. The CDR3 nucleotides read TGCAGTGCTCCATCCTACAGCGAGACCCAGTACTTC.

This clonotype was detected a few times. The CDR3 sequence: CSAHWNYGSETQYF. In DNA, the CDR3 is TGCAGTGCTCACTGGAATTACGGGAGTGAGACCCAGTACTTC. V and J are TRBV20-1 and TRBJ2-5; D may be TRBD2 (6 bases). The CDR3 loop spans 14 amino acids. V lost 5 bases to trimming and J lost 5 bases, with 18 bases between them. Germline CDR1 DFQATT, CDR2 SNEGSKA (reference sequence).

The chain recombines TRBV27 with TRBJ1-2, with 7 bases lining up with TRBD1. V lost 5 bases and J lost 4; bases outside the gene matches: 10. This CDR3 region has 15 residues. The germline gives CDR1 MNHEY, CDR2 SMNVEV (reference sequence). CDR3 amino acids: CASSTSRQGRYGYTF. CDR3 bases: TGTGCCAGCAGTACCTCGCGACAGGGACGCTATGGCTACACCTTC.

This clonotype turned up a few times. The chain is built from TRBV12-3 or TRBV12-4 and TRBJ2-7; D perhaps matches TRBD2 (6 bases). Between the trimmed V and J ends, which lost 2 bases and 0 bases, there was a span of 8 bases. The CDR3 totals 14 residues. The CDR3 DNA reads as TGTGCCAGCAGTTTAAGACTAGTCTCCTACGAGCAGTACTTC. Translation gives CASSLRLVSYEQYF.

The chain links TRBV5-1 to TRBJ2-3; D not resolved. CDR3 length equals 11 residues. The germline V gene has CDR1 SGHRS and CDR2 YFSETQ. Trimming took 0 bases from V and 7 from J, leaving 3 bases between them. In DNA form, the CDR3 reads TGCGCCAGCAGCTTGGAGAATACGCAGTATTTT. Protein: CASSLENTQYF.

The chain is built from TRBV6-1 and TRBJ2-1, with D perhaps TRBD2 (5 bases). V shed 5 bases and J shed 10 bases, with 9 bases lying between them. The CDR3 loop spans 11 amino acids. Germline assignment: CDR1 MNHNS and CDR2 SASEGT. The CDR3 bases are TGTGCCAGCAGTCTAGGGAGAGAGCAGTTCTTC. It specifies CASSLGREQFF.

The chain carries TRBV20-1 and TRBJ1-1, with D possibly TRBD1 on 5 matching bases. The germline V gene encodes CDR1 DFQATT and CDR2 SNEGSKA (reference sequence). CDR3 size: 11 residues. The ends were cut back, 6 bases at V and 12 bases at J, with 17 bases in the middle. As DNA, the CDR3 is TGCAGTGCCACTCGGAGGGGCGGAACTTTCTTT. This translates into CSATRRGGTFF.

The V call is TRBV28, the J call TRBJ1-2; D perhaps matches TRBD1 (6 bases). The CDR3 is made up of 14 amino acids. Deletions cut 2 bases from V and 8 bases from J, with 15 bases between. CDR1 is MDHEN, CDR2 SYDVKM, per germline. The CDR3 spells CASSLVSGAGGYTF. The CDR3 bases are TGTGCCAGCAGTTTAGTGTCAGGGGCCGGGGGCTACACCTTC.

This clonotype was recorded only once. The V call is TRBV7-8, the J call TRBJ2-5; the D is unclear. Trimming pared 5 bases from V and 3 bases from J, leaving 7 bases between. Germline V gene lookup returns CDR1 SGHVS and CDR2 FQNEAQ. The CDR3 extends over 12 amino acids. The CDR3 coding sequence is TGTGCCAGCAGCCGTCATAAAGAGACCCAGTACTTC. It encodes CASSRHKETQYF. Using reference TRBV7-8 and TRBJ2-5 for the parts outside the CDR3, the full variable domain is GAGVSQSPRYKVAKRGQDVALRCDPISGHVSLFWYQQALGQGPEFLTYFQNEAQLDKSGLPSDRFFAERPEGSVSTLKIQRTQQEDSAVYLCASSRHKETQYFGPGTRLLVL.

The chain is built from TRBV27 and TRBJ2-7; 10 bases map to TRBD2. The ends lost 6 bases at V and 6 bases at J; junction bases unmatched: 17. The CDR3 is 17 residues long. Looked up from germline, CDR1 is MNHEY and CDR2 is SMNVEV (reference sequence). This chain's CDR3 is CASRSLGGGLAAGEQYF. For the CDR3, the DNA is TGTGCCAGCAGGTCCTTGGGGGGCGGACTAGCGGCAGGCGAGCAGTACTTC.

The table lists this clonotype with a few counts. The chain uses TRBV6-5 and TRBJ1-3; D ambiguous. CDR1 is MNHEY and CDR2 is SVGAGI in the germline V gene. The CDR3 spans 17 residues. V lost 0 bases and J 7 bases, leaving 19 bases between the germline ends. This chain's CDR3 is CASSYSAGGGWSNTIYF. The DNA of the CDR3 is TGTGCCAGCAGTTACTCGGCAGGCGGAGGCTGGAGTAACACCATATATTTT.

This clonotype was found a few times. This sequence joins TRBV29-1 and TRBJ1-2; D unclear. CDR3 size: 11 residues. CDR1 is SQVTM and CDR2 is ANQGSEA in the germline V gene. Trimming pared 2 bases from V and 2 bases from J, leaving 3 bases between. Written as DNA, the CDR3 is TGCAGCGTTGAACGGAACTATGGCTACACCTTC. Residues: CSVERNYGYTF.

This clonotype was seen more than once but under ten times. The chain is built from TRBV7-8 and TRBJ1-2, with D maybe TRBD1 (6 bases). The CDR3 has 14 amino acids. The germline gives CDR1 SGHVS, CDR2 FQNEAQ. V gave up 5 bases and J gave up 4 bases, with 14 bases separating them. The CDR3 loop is CASSPGGRIYGYTF. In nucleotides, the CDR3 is TGTGCCAGCAGCCCTGGGGGCCGGATCTATGGCTACACCTTC.

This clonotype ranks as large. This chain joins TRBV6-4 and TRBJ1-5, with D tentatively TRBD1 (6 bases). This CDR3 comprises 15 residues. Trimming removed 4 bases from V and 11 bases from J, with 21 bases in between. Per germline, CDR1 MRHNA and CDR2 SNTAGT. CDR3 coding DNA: TGTGCCAGCAGTGCTCCGGGACACCGGGGTGCTGCCCAGCATTTT. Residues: CASSAPGHRGAAQHF.

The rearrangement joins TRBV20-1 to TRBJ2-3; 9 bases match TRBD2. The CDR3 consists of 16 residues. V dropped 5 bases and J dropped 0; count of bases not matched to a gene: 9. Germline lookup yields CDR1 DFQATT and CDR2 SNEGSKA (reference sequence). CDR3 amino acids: CSARSGGKPSTDTQYF. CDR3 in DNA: TGCAGTGCTCGTAGCGGGGGTAAACCTAGCACAGATACGCAGTATTTT.

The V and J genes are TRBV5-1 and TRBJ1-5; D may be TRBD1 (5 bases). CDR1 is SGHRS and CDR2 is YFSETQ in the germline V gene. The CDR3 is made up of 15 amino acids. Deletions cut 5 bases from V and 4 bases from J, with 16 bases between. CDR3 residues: CASRPGAGRNQPQHF. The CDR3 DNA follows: TGCGCCAGCAGACCCGGGGCAGGGAGAAATCAGCCCCAGCATTTT. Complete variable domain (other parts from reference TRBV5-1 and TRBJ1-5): KAGVTQTPRYLIKTRGQQVTLSCSPISGHRSVSWYQQTPGQGLQFLFEYFSETQRNKGNFPGRFSGRQFSNSRSEMNVSTLELGDSALYLCASRPGAGRNQPQHFGDGTRLSIL.

Here the CDR3 DNA reads TGCAGTGCTAGTCCGGGGGGACGTGGCAATCAGCCCCAGCATTTT. Its protein product is CSASPGGRGNQPQHF. The gene calls are TRBV20-1 and TRBJ1-5; D is possibly TRBD1 (5 bases). The CDR3 is 15 amino acids. The germline CDR1 and CDR2 sequences are DFQATT and SNEGSKA (reference sequence). Trimming left V 3 bases short and J 2 bases short, with 14 bases between.

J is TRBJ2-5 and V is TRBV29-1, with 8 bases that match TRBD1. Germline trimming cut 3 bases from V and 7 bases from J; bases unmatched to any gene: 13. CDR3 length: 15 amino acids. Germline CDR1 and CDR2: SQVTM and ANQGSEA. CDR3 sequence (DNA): TGCAGCGTTGAGGGCACAGGGGGACTCTCAGGGACCCAGTACTTC. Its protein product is CSVEGTGGLSGTQYF.

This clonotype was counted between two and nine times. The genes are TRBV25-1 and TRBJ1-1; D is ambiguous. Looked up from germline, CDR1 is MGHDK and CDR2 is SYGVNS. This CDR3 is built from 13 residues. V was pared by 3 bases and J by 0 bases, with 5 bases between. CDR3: CASSERLNTEAFF. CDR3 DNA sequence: TGTGCCAGCAGTGAGAGGCTGAACACTGAAGCTTTCTTT. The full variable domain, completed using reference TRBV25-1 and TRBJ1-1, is EADIYQTPRYLVIGTGKKITLECSQTMGHDKMYWYQQDPGMELHLIHYSYGVNSTEKGDLSSESTVSRIRTEHFPLTLESARPSHTSQYLCASSERLNTEAFFGQGTRLTVV.

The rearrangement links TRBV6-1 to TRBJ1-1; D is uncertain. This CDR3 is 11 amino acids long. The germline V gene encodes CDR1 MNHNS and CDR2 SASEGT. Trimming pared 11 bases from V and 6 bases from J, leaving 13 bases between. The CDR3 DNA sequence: TGTGCCTCACGGCGTTTTGCTGAAGCTTTCTTT. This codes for CASRRFAEAFF.

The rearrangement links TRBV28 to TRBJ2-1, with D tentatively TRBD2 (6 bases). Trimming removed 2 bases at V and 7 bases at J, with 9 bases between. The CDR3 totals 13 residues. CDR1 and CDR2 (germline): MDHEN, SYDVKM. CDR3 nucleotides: TGTGCCAGCAGTTTAACTAGCCAAAATGAGCAGTTCTTC. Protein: CASSLTSQNEQFF. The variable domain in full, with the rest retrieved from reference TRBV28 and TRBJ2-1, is DVKVTQSSRYLVKRTGEKVFLECVQDMDHENMFWYRQDPGLGLRLIYFSYDVKMKEKGDIPEGYSVSREKKERFSLILESASTNQTSMYLCASSLTSQNEQFFGPGTRLTVL.

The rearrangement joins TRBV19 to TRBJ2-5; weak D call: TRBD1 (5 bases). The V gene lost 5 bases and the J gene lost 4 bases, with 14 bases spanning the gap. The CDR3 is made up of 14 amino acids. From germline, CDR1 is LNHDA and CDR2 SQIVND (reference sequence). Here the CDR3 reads CASSEDIRGETQYF. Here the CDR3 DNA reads TGTGCCAGTAGTGAGGACATACGAGGAGAGACCCAGTACTTC. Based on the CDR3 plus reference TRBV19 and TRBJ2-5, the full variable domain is DGGITQSPKYLFRKEGQNVTLSCEQNLNHDAMYWYRQDPGQGLRLIYYSQIVNDFQKGDIAEGYSVSREKKESFPLTVTSAQKNPTAFYLCASSEDIRGETQYFGPGTRLLVL.

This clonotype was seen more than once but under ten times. In nucleotides, the CDR3 is TGTGCCAGCAGCTTCCCTGGGGGGGAGGAGTACAATGAGCAGTTCTTC. Its protein product is CASSFPGGEEYNEQFF. The chain carries TRBV7-9 and TRBJ2-1; 7 bases align to TRBD2. CDR1 is SEHNR and CDR2 is FQNEAQ in the germline V gene (reference sequence). V dropped 3 bases and J dropped 4; count of bases not matched to a gene: 9. The CDR3 loop spans 16 amino acids.

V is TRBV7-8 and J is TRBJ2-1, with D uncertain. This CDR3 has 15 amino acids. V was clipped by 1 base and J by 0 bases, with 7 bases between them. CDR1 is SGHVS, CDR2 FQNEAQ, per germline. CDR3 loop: CASSLDKGSYNEQFF. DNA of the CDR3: TGTGCCAGCAGCTTAGATAAGGGCTCCTACAATGAGCAGTTCTTC.

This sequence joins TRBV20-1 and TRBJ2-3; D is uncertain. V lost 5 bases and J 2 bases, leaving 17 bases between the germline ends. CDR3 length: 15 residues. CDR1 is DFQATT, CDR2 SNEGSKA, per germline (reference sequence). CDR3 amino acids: CSAQALRKYTDTQYF. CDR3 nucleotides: TGCAGTGCTCAGGCCCTGAGGAAGTACACAGATACGCAGTATTTT.

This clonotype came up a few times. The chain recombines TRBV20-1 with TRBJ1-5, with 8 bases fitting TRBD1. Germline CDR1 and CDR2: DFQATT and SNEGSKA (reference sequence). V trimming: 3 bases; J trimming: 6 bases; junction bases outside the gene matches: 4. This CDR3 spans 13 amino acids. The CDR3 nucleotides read TGCAGTGCTAGGGACAGGGAAATTCAGCCCCAGCATTTT. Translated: CSARDREIQPQHF.